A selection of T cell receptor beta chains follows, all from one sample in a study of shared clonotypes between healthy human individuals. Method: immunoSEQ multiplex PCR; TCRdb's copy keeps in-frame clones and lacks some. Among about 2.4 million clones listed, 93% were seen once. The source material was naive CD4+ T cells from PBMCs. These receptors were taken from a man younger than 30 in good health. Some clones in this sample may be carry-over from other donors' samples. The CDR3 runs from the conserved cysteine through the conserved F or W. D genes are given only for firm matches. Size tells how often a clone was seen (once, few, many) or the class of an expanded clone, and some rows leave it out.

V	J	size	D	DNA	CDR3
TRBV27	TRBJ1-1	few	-	TGTGCCAGCAGTTCCTACACTGAAGCTTTCTTT	CASSSYTEAFF
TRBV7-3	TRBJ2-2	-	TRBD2	TGTGCCAGCAGCTCTCCACGGGGGGGGCTCCCCGGGATCGCCGGCGGGGAGCTGTTTTTT	CASSSPRGGLPGIAGGELFF
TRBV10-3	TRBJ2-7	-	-	TGTGCCATCAGTGAGTCCCAGGGGAGCCCTTACGAGCAGTACTTC	CAISESQGSPYEQYF
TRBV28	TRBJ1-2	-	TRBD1	TGTGCCAGCTGGCCCCCGGGACAGAACTATGGCTACACCTTC	CASWPPGQNYGYTF
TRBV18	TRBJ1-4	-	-	TGTGCCAGCTCACCATTAGGAGGGTATGAAAAACTGTTTTTT	CASSPLGGYEKLFF
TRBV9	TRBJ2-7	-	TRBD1	TGTGCCAGCAGCGACCGGGACAGGGGAGCGCAGTACTTC	CASSDRDRGAQYF
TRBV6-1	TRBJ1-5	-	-	TGTGCCAGCAGTGAAGCGCCTGGGGCCCCATGGCCCCAGCATTTT	CASSEAPGAPWPQHF
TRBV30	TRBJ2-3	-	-	TGTGCCTGGGGATGGACAGCTAGCACAGATACGCAGTATTTT	CAWGWTASTDTQYF
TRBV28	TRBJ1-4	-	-	TGTGCCAGCACCTTGGGGGGGGCGCTTAGTAATGAAAAACTGTTTTTT	CASTLGGALSNEKLFF
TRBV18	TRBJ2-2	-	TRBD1	TGTGCCAGCTCACCAAGACAGGGGGCGGTCACCGGGGAGCTGTTTTTT	CASSPRQGAVTGELFF
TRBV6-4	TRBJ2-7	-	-	TGTGCCAGCGTGGTGGAGGGGCCTAGTTCGAAGCAGTACTTC	CASVVEGPSSKQYF
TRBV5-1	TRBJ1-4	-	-	TGCGCCAGCAGCTTTGGGGCGGCAGGCCTCTTTAATGAAAAACTGTTTTTT	CASSFGAAGLFNEKLFF
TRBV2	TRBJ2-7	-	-	TGTGCCAGCAGTGGGGGATGGGGGACCTACGAGCAGTACTTC	CASSGGWGTYEQYF
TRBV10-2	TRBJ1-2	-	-	TGCGCCAGCCGGCAGTCGGGAGAAGACTATGGCTACACCTTC	CASRQSGEDYGYTF
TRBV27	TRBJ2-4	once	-	TGTGCCAGCAGTTTATGGGCCCTAACAGCCAAAAACATTCAGTACTTC	CASSLWALTAKNIQYF
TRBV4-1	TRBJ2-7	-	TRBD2	TGCGCCAGCAGCCAAGACGGGACTAGAGTACTCTCCGAGCAGTACTTC	CASSQDGTRVLSEQYF
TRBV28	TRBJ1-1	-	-	TGTGCCAGCAGTTTCCGGCCGGCTTTAATGAACACTGAAGCTTTCTTT	CASSFRPALMNTEAFF
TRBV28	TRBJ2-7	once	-	TGTGCCAGCAAGGTATTAGCGGTGAACGAGCAGTACTTC	CASKVLAVNEQYF
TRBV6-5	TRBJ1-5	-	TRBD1	TGTGCCAGCAGTTACAGCAGGGGGAATCAGCCCCAGCATTTT	CASSYSRGNQPQHF
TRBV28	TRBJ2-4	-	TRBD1	TGTGCCAGCAGTCCTCAGGGGGTTGCCAAAAACATTCAGTACTTC	CASSPQGVAKNIQYF
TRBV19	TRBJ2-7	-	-	TGTGCCAGTAGTAGACAGGCGAGCTCCTACGAGCAGTACTTC	CASSRQASSYEQYF
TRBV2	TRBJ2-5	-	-	TGTGCCAGCAGCCAAGGGGTACAAGAGACCCAGTACTTC	CASSQGVQETQYF
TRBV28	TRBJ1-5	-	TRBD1	TGTGCCAGCAGTTTATATTGGGGGACAGTCAATCAGCCCCAGCATTTT	CASSLYWGTVNQPQHF
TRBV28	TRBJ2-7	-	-	TGTGCCAGCAGTTCCAATCCCGTCCAAGGCGGGGAGCAGTACTTC	CASSSNPVQGGEQYF